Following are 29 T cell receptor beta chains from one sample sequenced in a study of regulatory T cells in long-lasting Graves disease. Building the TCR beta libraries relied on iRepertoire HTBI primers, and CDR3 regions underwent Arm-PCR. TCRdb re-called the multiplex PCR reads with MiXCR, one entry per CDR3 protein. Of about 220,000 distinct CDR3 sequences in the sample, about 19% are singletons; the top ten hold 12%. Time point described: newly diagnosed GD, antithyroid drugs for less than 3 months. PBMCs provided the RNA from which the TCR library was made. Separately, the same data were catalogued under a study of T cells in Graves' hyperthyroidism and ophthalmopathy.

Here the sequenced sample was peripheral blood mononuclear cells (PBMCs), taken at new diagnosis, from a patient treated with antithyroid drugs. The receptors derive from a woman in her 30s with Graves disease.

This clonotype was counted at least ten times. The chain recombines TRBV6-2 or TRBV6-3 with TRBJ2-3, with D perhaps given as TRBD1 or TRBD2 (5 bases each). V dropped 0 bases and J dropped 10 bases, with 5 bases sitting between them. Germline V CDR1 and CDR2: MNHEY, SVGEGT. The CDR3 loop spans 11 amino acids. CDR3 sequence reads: CASSYSGAQYF. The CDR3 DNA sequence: TGTGCCAGCAGTTACTCGGGGGCGCAGTATTTT.

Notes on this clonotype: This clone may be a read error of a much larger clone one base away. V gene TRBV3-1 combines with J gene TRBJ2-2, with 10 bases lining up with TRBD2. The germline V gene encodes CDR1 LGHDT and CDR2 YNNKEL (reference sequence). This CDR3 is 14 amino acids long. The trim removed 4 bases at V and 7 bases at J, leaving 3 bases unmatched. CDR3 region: CASSPLAGIGELFF. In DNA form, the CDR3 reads TGTGCCAGCAGCCCACTAGCGGGGATCGGGGAGCTGTTTTTT.

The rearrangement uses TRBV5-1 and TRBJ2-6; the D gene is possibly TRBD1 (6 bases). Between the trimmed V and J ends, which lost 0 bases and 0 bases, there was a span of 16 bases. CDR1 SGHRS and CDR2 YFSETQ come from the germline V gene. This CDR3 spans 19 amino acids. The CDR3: CASSLDGDTYVSGANVLTF. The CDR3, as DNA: TGCGCCAGCAGCTTGGATGGGGACACGTATGTCTCTGGGGCCAACGTCCTGACTTTC.

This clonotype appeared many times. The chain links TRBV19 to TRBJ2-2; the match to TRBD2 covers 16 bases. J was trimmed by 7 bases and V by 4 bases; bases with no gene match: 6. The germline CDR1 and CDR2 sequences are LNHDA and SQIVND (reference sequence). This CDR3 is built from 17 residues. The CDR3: CASSTGTSGGAVGELFF. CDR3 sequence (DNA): TGTGCCAGTAGTACTGGGACTAGCGGGGGGGCTGTCGGGGAGCTGTTTTTT. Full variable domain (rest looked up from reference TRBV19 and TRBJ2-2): DGGITQSPKYLFRKEGQNVTLSCEQNLNHDAMYWYRQDPGQGLRLIYYSQIVNDFQKGDIAEGYSVSREKKESFPLTVTSAQKNPTAFYLCASSTGTSGGAVGELFFGEGSRLTVL.

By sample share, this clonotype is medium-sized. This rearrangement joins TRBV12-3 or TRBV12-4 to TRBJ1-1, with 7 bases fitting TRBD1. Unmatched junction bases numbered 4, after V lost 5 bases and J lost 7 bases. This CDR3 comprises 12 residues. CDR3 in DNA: TGTGCCAGCAGTCCTACAGGGGTTGAAGCTTTCTTT. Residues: CASSPTGVEAFF.

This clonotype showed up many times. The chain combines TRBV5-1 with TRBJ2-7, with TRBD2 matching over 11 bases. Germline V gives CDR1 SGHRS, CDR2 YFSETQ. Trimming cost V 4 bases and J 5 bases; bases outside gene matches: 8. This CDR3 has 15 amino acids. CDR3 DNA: TGCGCCAGCAGCCCGATAGCGGGAGGGCCCCACGAGCAGTACTTC. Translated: CASSPIAGGPHEQYF.

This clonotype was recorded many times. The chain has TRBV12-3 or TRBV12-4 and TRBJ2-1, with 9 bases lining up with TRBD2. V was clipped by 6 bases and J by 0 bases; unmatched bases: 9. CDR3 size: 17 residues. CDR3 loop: CASRTRSGRPSYNEQFF. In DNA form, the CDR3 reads TGTGCCAGCAGGACTCGAAGCGGGAGGCCCTCCTACAATGAGCAGTTCTTC.

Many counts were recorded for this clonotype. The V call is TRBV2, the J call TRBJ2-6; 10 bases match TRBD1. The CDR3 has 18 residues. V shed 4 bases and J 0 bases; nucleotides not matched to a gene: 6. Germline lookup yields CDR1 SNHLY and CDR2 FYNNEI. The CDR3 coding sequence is TGTGCCAGCAGTGGAGGGACAGGGGTGTTCTCTGGGGCCAACGTCCTGACTTTC. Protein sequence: CASSGGTGVFSGANVLTF.

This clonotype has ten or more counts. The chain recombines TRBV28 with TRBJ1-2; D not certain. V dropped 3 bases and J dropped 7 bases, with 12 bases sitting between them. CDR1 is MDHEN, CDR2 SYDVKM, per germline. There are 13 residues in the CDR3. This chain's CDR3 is CASSFREVGGYTF. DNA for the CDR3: TGTGCCAGCAGTTTCCGGGAGGTGGGTGGCTACACCTTC.

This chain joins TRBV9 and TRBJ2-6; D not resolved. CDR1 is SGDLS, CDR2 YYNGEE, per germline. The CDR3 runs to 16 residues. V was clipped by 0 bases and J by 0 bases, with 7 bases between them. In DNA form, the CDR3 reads TGTGCCAGCAGCGTAGGAGTCACCTCTGGGGCCAACGTCCTGACTTTC. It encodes CASSVGVTSGANVLTF.

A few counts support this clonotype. The chain's CDR3 is CASGTGTSNTQYF. CDR3 DNA sequence: TGCGCCAGCGGTACTGGGACTAGCAATACGCAGTATTTT. The chain joins TRBV10-2 to TRBJ2-3; 9 nucleotides line up with TRBD2. Germline CDR1 and CDR2: WSHSY and SAAADI. The CDR3 is made up of 13 amino acids. The trim removed 8 bases at V and 7 bases at J, leaving 7 bases unmatched.

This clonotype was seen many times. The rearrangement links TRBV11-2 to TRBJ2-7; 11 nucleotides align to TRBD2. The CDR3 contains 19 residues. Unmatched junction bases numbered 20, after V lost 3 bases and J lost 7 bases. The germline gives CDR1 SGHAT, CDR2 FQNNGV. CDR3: CASSFPWAPLSGGAGEQYF. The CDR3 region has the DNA TGTGCCAGCAGCTTCCCCTGGGCCCCGCTTAGCGGGGGGGCTGGGGAGCAGTACTTC.

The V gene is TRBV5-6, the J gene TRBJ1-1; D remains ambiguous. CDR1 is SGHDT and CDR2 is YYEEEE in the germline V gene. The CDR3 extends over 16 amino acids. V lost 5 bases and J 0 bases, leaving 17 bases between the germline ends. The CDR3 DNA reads TGTGCCAGCAGGCTCACCTCTGGAGAGGTGAACACTGAAGCTTTCTTT. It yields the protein CASRLTSGEVNTEAFF.

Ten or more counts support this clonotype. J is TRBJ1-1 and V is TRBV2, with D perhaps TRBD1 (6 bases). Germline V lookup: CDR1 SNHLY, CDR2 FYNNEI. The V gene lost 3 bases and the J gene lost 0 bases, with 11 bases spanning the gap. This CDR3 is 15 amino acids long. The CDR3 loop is CASSDYEGVNTEAFF. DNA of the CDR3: TGTGCCAGCAGTGATTACGAGGGGGTGAACACTGAAGCTTTCTTT.

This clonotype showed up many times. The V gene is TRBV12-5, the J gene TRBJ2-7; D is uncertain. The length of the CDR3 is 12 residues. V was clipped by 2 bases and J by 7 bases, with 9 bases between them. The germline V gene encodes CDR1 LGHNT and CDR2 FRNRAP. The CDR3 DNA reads TGTGCTAGTGGTTTGTCCTTTGGAGAGCAGTACTTC. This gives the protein CASGLSFGEQYF.

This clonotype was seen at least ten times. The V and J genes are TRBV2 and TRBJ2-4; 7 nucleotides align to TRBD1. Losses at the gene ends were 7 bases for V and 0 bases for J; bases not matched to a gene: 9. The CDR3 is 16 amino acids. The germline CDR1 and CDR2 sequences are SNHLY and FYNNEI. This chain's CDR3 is CASTSRGTLAKNIQYF. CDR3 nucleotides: TGTGCCAGCACTTCCAGGGGGACCTTAGCCAAAAACATTCAGTACTTC. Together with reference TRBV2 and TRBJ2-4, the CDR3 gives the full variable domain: EPEVTQTPSHQVTQMGQEVILRCVPISNHLYFYWYRQILGQKVEFLVSFYNNEISEKSEIFDDQFSVERPDGSNFTLKIRSTKLEDSAMYFCASTSRGTLAKNIQYFGAGTRLSVL.

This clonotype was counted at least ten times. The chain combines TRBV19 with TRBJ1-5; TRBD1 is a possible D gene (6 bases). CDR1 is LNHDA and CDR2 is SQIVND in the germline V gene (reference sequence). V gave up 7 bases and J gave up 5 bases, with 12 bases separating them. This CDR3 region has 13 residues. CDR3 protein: CASTAPGDQPQHF. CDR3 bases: TGTGCCAGTACCGCGCCAGGGGATCAGCCCCAGCATTTT.

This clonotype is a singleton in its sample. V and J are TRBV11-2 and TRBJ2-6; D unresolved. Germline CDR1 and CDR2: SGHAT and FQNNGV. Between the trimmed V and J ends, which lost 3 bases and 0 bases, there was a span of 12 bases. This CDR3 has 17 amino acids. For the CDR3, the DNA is TGTGCCAGCAGCTTCCGGTTCGCTTCCTCTGGGGCCAACGTCCTGACTTTC. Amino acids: CASSFRFASSGANVLTF.

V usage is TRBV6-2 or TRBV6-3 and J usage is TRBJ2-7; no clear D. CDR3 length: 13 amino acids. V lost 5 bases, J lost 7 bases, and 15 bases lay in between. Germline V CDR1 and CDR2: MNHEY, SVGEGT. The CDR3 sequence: CASSPWSFQEQYF. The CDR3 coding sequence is TGTGCCAGCAGTCCTTGGAGTTTCCAAGAGCAGTACTTC.

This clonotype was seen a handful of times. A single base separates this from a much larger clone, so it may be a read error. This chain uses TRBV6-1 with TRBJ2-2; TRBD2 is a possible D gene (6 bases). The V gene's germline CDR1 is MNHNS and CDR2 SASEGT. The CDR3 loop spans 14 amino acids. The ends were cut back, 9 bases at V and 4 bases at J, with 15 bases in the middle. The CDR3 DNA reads TGTGCCAGTTCGGGGGAGTTAGGCACCGGGGAGCTGTTTTTT. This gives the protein CASSGELGTGELFF.

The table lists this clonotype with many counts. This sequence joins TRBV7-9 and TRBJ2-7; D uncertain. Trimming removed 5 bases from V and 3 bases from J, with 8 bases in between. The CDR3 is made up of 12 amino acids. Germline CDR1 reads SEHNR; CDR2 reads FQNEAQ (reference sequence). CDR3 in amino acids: CASSLPNYEQYF. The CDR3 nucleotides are TGTGCCAGCAGCCTACCCAACTACGAGCAGTACTTC.

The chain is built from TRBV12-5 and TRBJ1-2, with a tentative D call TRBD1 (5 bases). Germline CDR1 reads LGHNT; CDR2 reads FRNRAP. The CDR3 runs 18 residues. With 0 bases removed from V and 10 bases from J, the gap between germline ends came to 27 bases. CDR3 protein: CASGLVRTGHSMHTFYTF. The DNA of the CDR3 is TGTGCTAGTGGTTTGGTACGCACAGGCCACTCGATGCATACGTTCTACACCTTC.

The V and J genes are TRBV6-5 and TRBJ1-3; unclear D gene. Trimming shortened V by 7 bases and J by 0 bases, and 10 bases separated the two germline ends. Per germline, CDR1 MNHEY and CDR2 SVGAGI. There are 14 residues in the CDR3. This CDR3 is CASTRDVSGNTIYF. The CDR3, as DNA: TGTGCCAGCACCAGAGATGTCTCTGGAAACACCATATATTTT.

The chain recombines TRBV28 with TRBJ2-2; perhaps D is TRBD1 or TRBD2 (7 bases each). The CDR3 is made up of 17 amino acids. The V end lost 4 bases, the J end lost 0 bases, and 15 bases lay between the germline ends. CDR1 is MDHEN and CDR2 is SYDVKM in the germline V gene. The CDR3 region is CASSWRAGTANTGELFF. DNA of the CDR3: TGTGCCAGCAGTTGGCGAGCGGGGACAGCGAACACCGGGGAGCTGTTTTTT.

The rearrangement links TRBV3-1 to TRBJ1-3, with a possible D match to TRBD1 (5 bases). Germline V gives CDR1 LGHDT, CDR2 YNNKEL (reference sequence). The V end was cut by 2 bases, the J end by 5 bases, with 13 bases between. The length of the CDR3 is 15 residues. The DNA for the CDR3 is TGTGCCAGCAGCCAAATGTCTGGGGGTAGAAACACCATATATTTT. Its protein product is CASSQMSGGRNTIYF.

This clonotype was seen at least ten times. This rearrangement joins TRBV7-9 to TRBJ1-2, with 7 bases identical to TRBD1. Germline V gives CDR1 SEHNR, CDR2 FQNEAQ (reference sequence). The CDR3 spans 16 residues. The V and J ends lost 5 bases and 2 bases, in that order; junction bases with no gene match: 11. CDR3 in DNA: TGTGCCAGCAGCACCCCTCGGGACAGACAAAACTATGGCTACACCTTC. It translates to CASSTPRDRQNYGYTF.

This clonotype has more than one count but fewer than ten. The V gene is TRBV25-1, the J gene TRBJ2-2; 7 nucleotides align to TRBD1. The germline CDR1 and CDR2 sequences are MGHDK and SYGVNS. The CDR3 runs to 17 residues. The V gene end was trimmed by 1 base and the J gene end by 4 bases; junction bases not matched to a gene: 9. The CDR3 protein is CASSESGKGASTGELFF. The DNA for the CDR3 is TGTGCCAGCAGTGAATCTGGGAAGGGGGCGAGCACCGGGGAGCTGTTTTTT.

The CDR3 sequence: CASSWNPKGKRGLVTYEQYF. DNA for the CDR3: TGTGCCAGCAGTTGGAATCCGAAGGGTAAGAGGGGGTTGGTAACCTACGAGCAGTACTTC. V gene TRBV27 combines with J gene TRBJ2-7; TRBD1 is a possible D gene (6 bases). Germline CDR1 and CDR2: MNHEY and SMNVEV (reference sequence). Trimming removed 4 bases from V and 2 bases from J, with 30 bases in between. This CDR3 comprises 20 residues.

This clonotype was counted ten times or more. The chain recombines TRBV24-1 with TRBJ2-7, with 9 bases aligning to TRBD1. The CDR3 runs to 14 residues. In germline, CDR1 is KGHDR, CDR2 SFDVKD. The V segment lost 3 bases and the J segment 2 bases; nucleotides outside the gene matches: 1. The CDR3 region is CATSDGTGPYEQYF. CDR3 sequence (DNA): TGTGCCACCAGTGATGGGACAGGGCCCTACGAGCAGTACTTC.